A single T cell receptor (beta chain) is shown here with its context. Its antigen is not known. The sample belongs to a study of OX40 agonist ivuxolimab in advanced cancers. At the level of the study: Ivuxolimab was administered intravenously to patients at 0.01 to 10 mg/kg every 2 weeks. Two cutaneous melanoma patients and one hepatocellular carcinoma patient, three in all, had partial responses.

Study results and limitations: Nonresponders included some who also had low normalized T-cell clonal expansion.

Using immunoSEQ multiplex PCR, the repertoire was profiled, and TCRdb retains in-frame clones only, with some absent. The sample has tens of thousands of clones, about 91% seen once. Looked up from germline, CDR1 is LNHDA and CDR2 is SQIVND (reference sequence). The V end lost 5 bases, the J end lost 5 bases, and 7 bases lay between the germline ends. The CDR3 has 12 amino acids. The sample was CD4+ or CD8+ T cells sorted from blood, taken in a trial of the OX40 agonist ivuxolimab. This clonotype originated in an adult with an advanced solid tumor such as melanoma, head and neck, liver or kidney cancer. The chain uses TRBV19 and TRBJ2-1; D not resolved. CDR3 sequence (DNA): TGTGCCAGTAGTCGTAGCAACAATGAGCAGTTCTTC. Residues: CASSRSNNEQFF.